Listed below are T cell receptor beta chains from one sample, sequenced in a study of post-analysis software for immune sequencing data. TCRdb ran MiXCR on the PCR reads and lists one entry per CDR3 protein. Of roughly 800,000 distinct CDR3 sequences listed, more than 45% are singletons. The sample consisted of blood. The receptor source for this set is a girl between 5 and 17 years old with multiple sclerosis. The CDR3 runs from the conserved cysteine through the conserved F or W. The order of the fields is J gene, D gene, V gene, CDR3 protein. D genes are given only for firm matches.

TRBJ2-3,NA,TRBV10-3,CAIGAGDGADTQYF
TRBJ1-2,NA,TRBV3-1,CASSQEPTGAYYGYTF
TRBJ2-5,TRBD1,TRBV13,CASSFGQGVETQYF
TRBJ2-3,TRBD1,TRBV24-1,CATSDRQGAGDTQYF
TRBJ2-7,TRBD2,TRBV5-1,CASSLASGSPYEQYF
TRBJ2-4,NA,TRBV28,CASSLYPGRSKNIQYF
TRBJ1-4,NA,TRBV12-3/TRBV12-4,CASSLLEKLFF
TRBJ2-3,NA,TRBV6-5,CATGPTDRQYF
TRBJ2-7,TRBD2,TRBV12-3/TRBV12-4,CASRAGVSYEQYF
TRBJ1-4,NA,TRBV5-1,CASSNAGTTNEKLFF
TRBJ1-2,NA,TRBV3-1,CASSNRAVNYGYTF
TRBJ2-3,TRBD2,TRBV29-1,CSFRTSGRSDTQYF
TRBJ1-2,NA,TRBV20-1,CSARGGDYYGYTF
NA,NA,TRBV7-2,CASSLGRGGGQETQYF
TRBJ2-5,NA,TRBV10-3,CAISESASVETQYF
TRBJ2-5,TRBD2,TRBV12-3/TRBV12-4,CASTPEGLAVRETQYF
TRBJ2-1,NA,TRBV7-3,CASSSTRGWLNLYNEQFF
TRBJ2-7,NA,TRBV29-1,CSVEDSIYEQYF
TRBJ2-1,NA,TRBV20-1,CSATLGSYNEQSF
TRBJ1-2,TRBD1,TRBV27,CASSPPGGGSGYTF
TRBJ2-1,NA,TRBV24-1,CATSDITAPTHNEQFF
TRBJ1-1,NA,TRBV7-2,CASSEPGVYTEAFF
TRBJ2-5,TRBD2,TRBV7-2,CASSLSAGVKTQYF
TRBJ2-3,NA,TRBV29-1,CSAIDAASTDTQYF
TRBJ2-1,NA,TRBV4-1,CASSPESGDYNEQFF
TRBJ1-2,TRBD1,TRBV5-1,CASSFSTGHYGYTF
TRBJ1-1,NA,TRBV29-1,CSVEAPRAMNTEAFF
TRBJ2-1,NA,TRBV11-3,CASSLGRLLSNEQFF
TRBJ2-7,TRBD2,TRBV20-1,CSARDLGLRTSGSYEQYF
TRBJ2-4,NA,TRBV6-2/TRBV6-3,CASSTGRRGNIQYF
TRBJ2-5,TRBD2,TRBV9,CASSPSGSILQETQYF
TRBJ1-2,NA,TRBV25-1,CASSDAQIYGYTF
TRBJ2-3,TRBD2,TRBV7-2,CASSSLGTSGKSTDTQYF
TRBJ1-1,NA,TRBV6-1,CASTRKTRRGSAHNTEAFF
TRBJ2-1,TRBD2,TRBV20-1,CSARAGVASGRPTYNEQFF
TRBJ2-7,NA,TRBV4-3,CASSQDVRQHYEQYF
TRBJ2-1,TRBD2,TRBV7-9,CASSSASGSKNNEQFF
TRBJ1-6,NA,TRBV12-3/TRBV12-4,CASSPKLGGSPLHF
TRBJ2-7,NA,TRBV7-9,CASQAGTRTTYEQYF
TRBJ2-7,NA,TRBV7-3,CASSVAGLASEQYF
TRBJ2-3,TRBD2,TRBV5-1,CASSGGLAGERTQYF
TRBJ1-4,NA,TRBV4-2,CASSQSTGGRDEKLFF
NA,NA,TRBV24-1,CATSDRTSSSYNEQYF
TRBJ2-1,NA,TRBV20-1,CSARKDPGNEQFF
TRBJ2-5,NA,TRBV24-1,CATSETKYEQYF
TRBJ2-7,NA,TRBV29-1,CSVRGPIYEQYF
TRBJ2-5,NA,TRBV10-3,CAISEGQGPQETQYF
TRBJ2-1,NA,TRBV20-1,CSASAPTHNEQFF
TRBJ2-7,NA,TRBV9,CASSPSGIPYEQYF
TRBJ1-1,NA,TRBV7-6,CASSPSPRANTEAFF